This TCR beta chain was recovered during a study of T cells in localized non-small cell lung cancer. Only in-frame clones appear in the TCRdb table, and some are missing; sequencing was by immunoSEQ multiplex PCR. The data hold about 33,000 clones, with about 90% observed a single time. V was clipped by 8 bases and J by 2 bases, with 11 bases between them. CDR3 size: 13 residues. The germline CDR1 and CDR2 sequences are SGHVS and FNYEAQ. The sample in question was PBMCs, obtained before any cancer treatment. The V gene is TRBV7-6, the J gene TRBJ2-3, with D uncertain. The sequence was collected from a man aged 40 to 70 with stage II lung adenocarcinoma. CDR3 protein: CASEPFNTDTQYF. The CDR3 nucleotides are TGTGCCAGCGAGCCATTTAACACAGATACGCAGTATTTT.